These 23 T cell receptor beta chains originate from one sample sequenced in a study of T cell repertoires in cytomegalovirus infection (dated by TCRdb to between 2018 and 2020). The treatment or condition label corresponds to: in vitro stimulation with specific CMV peptide epitopes to enrich CMV-specific T cells. Reads for this sample came from an Illumina HiSeq 1500. TCRdb applied fastp at Q25 and MiXCR to the public reads, then kept only in-frame beta chains. Under each unique CDR3 protein, matching rows form one entry showing the most common genes and DNA. Within this sample are about 160,000 distinct CDR3 sequences, with roughly 20% of them counted one time only. The ten largest account for under 30% of the sample. Their cognate antigens are unknown. Sequencing used CD8+ T cells from cultured PBMCs, obtained from culture after CMV antigen stimulation. Receptor source: a human donor in good health (CMV status not recorded). Some clones in this sample may be carry-over from other donors' samples.

The CDR3 DNA follows: TGTGCCAGCAGCGAAAGGGCCGAGCTGCGGGCCAAAAACATTCAGTACTTC. Amino acids: CASSERAELRAKNIQYF. The chain employs TRBV7-2 and TRBJ2-4; D unclear. The germline V and J ends were trimmed by 5 bases and 1 base, with 18 bases remaining between them. CDR1 is SGHTA and CDR2 is FQGNSA in the germline V gene. This CDR3 is 17 amino acids long.

The chain uses TRBV12-3 or TRBV12-4 and TRBJ2-6; 7 bases line up with TRBD1. The V gene end was trimmed by 6 bases and the J gene end by 1 base; junction bases not matched to a gene: 15. The CDR3 contains 19 residues. In DNA, the CDR3 is TGTGCCAGCAGCCCAGTCCCGGGACAGTTTCTGTCTGGGGCCAACGTCCTGACTTTC. As protein: CASSPVPGQFLSGANVLTF.

The V gene is TRBV19, the J gene TRBJ2-3; no reliable D call. Trimming pared 1 base from V and 6 bases from J, leaving 11 bases between. CDR1 and CDR2 (germline): LNHDA, SQIVND (reference sequence). The CDR3 consists of 14 residues. The CDR3 is CASSIVGITDTQYF. The CDR3 DNA sequence: TGTGCCAGTAGTATAGTCGGAATAACGGATACGCAGTATTTT.

This clonotype turned up a few times. The rearrangement joins TRBV19 to TRBJ2-1; 12 bases align to TRBD2. In germline, CDR1 is LNHDA, CDR2 SQIVND (reference sequence). With 4 bases clipped from V and 7 bases from J, the junction kept 5 bases outside the gene matches. The CDR3 consists of 15 residues. The CDR3: CASSRLAGELNEQFF. As DNA, the CDR3 is TGTGCCAGTAGTAGACTAGCGGGGGAGCTTAATGAGCAGTTCTTC.

The chain combines TRBV7-9 with TRBJ1-4; TRBD1 might be the D (5 bases). Germline lookup yields CDR1 SEHNR and CDR2 FQNEAQ (reference sequence). The CDR3 is 15 residues long. V lost 8 bases to trimming and J lost 7 bases, with 20 bases between them. CDR3 amino acids: CASLPDRGLSEKLFF. The CDR3 DNA sequence: TGTGCCAGCCTACCTGACCGGGGCTTGAGTGAAAAACTGTTTTTT. The full variable domain, its missing parts supplied by reference TRBV7-9 and TRBJ1-4, is DTGVSQNPRHKITKRGQNVTFRCDPISEHNRLYWYRQTLGQGPEFLTYFQNEAQLEKSRLLSDRFSAERPKGSFSTLEIQRTEQGDSAMYLCASLPDRGLSEKLFFGSGTQLSVL.

The chain couples TRBV10-3 to TRBJ2-7; D perhaps matches TRBD1 (5 bases). The germline CDR1 and CDR2 sequences are ENHRY and SYGVKD. V lost 2 bases and J lost 7, with 9 bases in between. The CDR3 spans 12 residues. DNA of the CDR3: TGTGCCATCAGTGAGACCGACAGAGAGCAGTACTTC. Residues: CAISETDREQYF.

This clonotype was seen only a few times. The gene calls are TRBV7-2 and TRBJ1-1; 9 bases fit TRBD1. The trim removed 5 bases at V and 4 bases at J, leaving 14 bases unmatched. CDR3 length: 17 residues. Germline CDR1 SGHTA, CDR2 FQGNSA. The CDR3 coding sequence is TGTGCCAGCAGCCATACTTTGGGACAGGGTGTAGGCACTGAAGCTTTCTTT. Protein sequence: CASSHTLGQGVGTEAFF.

V usage is TRBV4-1 and J usage is TRBJ2-7; D call uncertain. CDR1 and CDR2 from the germline V gene are MGHRA and YSYEKL. The V gene lost 5 bases and the J gene lost 2 bases, with 19 bases spanning the gap. The CDR3 length is 16 residues. The CDR3 coding sequence is TGCGCCAGCAGCATACAATCTGAGAAATGGCCCTACGAGCAGTACTTC. This gives the protein CASSIQSEKWPYEQYF.

This chain links TRBV15 with TRBJ2-6; no reliable D call. This CDR3 has 13 amino acids. Trimming removed 8 bases at V and 0 bases at J, with 5 bases between. Germline assignment: CDR1 LNHNV and CDR2 YYDKDF (reference sequence). CDR3 sequence (DNA): TGTGCCACCCTTGGCTCTGGGGCCAACGTCCTGACTTTC. Amino acid sequence: CATLGSGANVLTF.

The genes are TRBV6-2 or TRBV6-3 and TRBJ2-1; D call uncertain. V lost 5 bases, J lost 5 bases, and 10 bases lay in between. This CDR3 contains 13 residues. Looked up from germline, CDR1 is MNHEY and CDR2 is SVGEGT. The CDR3 loop reads CASSADGNNEQFF. CDR3 DNA sequence: TGTGCCAGCAGTGCCGACGGAAACAATGAGCAGTTCTTC.

The J gene is TRBJ1-1, the V gene TRBV12-3 or TRBV12-4; 7 nucleotides match TRBD1. This CDR3 is 13 amino acids long. The trim removed 7 bases at V and 7 bases at J, leaving 9 bases unmatched. CDR3 in DNA: TGTGCCAGCAACCTCCCCGACAGGGTTGAAGCTTTCTTT. Translating gives CASNLPDRVEAFF.

The V call is TRBV29-1, the J call TRBJ2-7, with TRBD1 matching over 7 bases. The trim removed 2 bases at V and 5 bases at J, leaving 3 bases unmatched. Germline V gene sequence: CDR1 SQVTM, CDR2 ANQGSEA. This CDR3 has 12 amino acids. CDR3 in amino acids: CSVERQGDEQYF. CDR3 DNA: TGCAGCGTTGAAAGGCAGGGGGACGAGCAGTACTTC.

In its sample, this clonotype was seen a few times. The V call is TRBV11-2, the J call TRBJ2-7; the match to TRBD1 covers 7 bases. Germline values: CDR1 SGHAT, CDR2 FQNNGV. This CDR3 is built from 14 residues. The ends lost 3 bases at V and 3 bases at J; junction bases unmatched: 5. As DNA, the CDR3 is TGTGCCAGCAGCTTCAGGGGGAACCACTACGAGCAGTACTTC. Translation gives CASSFRGNHYEQYF.

This clonotype was counted between two and nine times. V usage is TRBV12-3 or TRBV12-4 and J usage is TRBJ2-7; D remains ambiguous. This CDR3 has 14 residues. V shed 1 base and J shed 2 bases, with 9 bases lying between them. CDR3 DNA sequence: TGTGCCAGCAGTTTAGACGACGGCCCCTACGAGCAGTACTTC. It encodes CASSLDDGPYEQYF.

This clonotype was recorded a few times. The chain combines TRBV7-9 with TRBJ2-5; D remains unclear. The CDR3 is 13 amino acids. Looked up from germline, CDR1 is SEHNR and CDR2 is FQNEAQ (reference sequence). Trimming removed 3 bases at V and 5 bases at J, with 10 bases between. CDR3 region: CASSFKSLETQYF. The CDR3 DNA reads as TGTGCCAGCAGCTTTAAGAGTCTGGAGACCCAGTACTTC.

This clonotype was picked up a small number of times. DNA of the CDR3: TGTGCCAGCAGCTTAGTTTTCCCCAAGGCCATGGAGGACTATGGCTACACCTTC. It yields the protein CASSLVFPKAMEDYGYTF. The rearrangement links TRBV7-8 to TRBJ1-2; D is uncertain. V was trimmed by 1 base and J by 3 bases, leaving 21 bases between them. Germline CDR1 and CDR2: SGHVS and FQNEAQ. The CDR3 sequence is 18 residues long.

The sample holds a few counts of this clonotype. The chain couples TRBV2 to TRBJ1-2; tentatively, D is TRBD1 (6 bases). V was clipped by 3 bases and J by 6 bases, with 14 bases between them. Germline values: CDR1 SNHLY, CDR2 FYNNEI. CDR3 length equals 14 residues. As DNA, the CDR3 is TGTGCCAGCAGTGATCTCGGACAGTTGGATGGCTACACCTTC. It specifies CASSDLGQLDGYTF.

A few counts support this clonotype. This rearrangement joins TRBV12-3 or TRBV12-4 to TRBJ2-3; D uncertain. V lost 2 bases and J lost 2, with 11 bases in between. The CDR3 is 15 residues long. The CDR3 DNA reads as TGTGCCAGCAGTTTAAAGCCGCACCTCACAGATACGCAGTATTTT. Translated: CASSLKPHLTDTQYF.

This rearrangement joins TRBV7-8 to TRBJ2-1; TRBD2 matches 8 bases. This CDR3 region has 14 residues. Trimming at V came to 0 bases and at J to 9 bases, leaving 4 bases not matched to a gene. The germline CDR1 and CDR2 sequences are SGHVS and FQNEAQ. DNA of the CDR3: TGTGCCAGCAGCTTAGCGCTACGGGGGGGTGAGCAGTTCTTC. Its translation is CASSLALRGGEQFF.

This clonotype was seen a handful of times. The rearrangement uses TRBV12-3 or TRBV12-4 and TRBJ2-7, with 9 bases that match TRBD1. Trimming cost V 3 bases and J 4 bases; bases outside gene matches: 4. This CDR3 has 14 amino acids. CDR3 sequence reads: CASSLNRGQYEQYF. The CDR3 DNA sequence: TGTGCCAGCAGTTTGAACAGGGGGCAATACGAGCAGTACTTC.

V usage is TRBV10-1 and J usage is TRBJ2-1; 16 nucleotides agree with TRBD2. J was trimmed by 6 bases and V by 6 bases; bases with no gene match: 8. Germline V gene lookup returns CDR1 WNHNN and CDR2 SYGVQD (reference sequence). The CDR3 runs to 17 residues. The CDR3 reads CASRFPGLAGGGNEQFF. CDR3 sequence (DNA): TGCGCCAGCAGGTTTCCGGGACTAGCGGGAGGGGGCAATGAGCAGTTCTTC.

The V and J genes are TRBV7-2 and TRBJ1-1; D is undetermined. The germline V gene has CDR1 SGHTA and CDR2 FQGNSA. The CDR3 extends over 12 amino acids. V shed 1 base and J shed 7 bases, with 7 bases lying between them. The CDR3 DNA follows: TGTGCCAGCAGCTTAGTAGGTTTTGAAGCTTTCTTT. Amino acids: CASSLVGFEAFF.

The rearrangement joins TRBV11-2 to TRBJ2-7, with 10 bases that match TRBD1. This CDR3 spans 11 amino acids. The V gene end was trimmed by 1 base and the J gene end by 12 bases; junction bases not matched to a gene: 0. Germline CDR1 SGHAT, CDR2 FQNNGV. CDR3 sequence reads: CASSLGTGGYF. Here the CDR3 DNA reads TGTGCCAGCAGCTTAGGGACAGGGGGGTACTTC.